This T cell receptor (beta chain) was captured in a study of T cell responses to AZD1222 COVID-19 vaccine. Assay used: immunoSEQ multiplex PCR; TCRdb lists only in-frame clones, some missing. The sample has about 66,000 clones; more than 85% are singletons. V was clipped by 5 bases and J by 4 bases; unmatched bases: 9. In germline, CDR1 is SQVTM, CDR2 ANQGSEA. There are 14 residues in the CDR3. Sample: peripheral blood, taken on day 0 of AZD1222 vaccination. The clonotype was recovered from an adult in good health. The genes are TRBV29-1 and TRBJ2-7; 9 nucleotides match TRBD2. CDR3 in amino acids: CSVLQERGVYEQYF. CDR3 nucleotides: TGCAGCGTTTTACAGGAGCGGGGGGTTTACGAGCAGTACTTC.